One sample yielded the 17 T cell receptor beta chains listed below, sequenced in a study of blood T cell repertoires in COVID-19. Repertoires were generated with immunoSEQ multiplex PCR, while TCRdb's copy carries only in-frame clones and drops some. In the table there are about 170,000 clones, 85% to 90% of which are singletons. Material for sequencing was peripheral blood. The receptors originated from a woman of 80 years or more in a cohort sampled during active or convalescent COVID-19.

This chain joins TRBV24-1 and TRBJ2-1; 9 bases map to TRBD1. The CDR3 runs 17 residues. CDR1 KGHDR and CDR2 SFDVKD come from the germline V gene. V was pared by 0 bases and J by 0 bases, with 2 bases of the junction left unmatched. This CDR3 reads CATSDLETGGSYNEQFF. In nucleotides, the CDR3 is TGTGCCACCAGTGATTTGGAGACAGGGGGCTCCTACAATGAGCAGTTCTTC.

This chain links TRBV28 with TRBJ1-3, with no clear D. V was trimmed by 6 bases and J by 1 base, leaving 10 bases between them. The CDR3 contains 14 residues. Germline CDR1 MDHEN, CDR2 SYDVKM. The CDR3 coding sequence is TGTGCCAGCAGAGGAGAGGGTTCTGGAAACACCATATATTTT. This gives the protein CASRGEGSGNTIYF. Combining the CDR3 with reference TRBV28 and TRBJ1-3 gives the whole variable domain DVKVTQSSRYLVKRTGEKVFLECVQDMDHENMFWYRQDPGLGLRLIYFSYDVKMKEKGDIPEGYSVSREKKERFSLILESASTNQTSMYLCASRGEGSGNTIYFGEGSWLTVV.

CDR3 sequence (DNA): TGTGCCAGAAGCCCAGGGACAGGGCAGGACCAAGAGACCCAGTACTTC. Residues: CARSPGTGQDQETQYF. The chain recombines TRBV7-5 with TRBJ2-5; the table's D call of TRBD1 was not tested on the DNA. TRBV7-5 is classified as a pseudogene. The CDR3 extends over 16 amino acids.

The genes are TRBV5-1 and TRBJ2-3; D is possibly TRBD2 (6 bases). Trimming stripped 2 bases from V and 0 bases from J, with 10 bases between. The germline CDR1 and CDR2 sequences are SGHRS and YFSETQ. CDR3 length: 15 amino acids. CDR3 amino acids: CASSFNRGSTDTQYF. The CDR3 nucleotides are TGCGCCAGCAGCTTCAATCGGGGGAGCACAGATACGCAGTATTTT.

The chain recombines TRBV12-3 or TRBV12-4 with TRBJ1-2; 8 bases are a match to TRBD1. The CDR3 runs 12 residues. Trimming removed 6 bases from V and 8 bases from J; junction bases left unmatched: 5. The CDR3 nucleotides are TGTGCCAGCAGGCCTGACAGGGGAGGCTACACCTTC. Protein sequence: CASRPDRGGYTF.

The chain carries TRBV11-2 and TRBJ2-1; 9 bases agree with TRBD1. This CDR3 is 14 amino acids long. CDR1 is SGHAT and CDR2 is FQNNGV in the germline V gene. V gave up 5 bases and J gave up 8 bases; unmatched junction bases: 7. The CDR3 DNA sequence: TGTGCCAGCAGCCAGGACAGGGGTTCGGATGAGCAGTTCTTC. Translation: CASSQDRGSDEQFF.

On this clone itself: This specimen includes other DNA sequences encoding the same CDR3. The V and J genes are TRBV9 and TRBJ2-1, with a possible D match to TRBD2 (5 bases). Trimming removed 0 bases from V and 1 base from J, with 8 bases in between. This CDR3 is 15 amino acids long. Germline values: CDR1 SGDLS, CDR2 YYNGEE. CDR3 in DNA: TGTGCCAGCAGCGTAGACAGCGGATCCTACAATGAGCAGTTCTTC. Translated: CASSVDSGSYNEQFF.

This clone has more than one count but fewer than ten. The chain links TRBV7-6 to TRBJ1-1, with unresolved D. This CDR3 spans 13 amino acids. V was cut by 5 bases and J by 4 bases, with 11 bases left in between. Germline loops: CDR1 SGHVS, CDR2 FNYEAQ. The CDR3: CASSAGIGTEAFF. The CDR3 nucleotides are TGTGCCAGCAGCGCGGGAATCGGCACTGAAGCTTTCTTT. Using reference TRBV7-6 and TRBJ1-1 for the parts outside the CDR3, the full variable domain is GAGVSQSPRYKVTKRGQDVALRCDPISGHVSLYWYRQALGQGPEFLTYFNYEAQQDKSGLPNDRFSAERPEGSISTLTIQRTEQRDSAMYRCASSAGIGTEAFFGQGTRLTVV.

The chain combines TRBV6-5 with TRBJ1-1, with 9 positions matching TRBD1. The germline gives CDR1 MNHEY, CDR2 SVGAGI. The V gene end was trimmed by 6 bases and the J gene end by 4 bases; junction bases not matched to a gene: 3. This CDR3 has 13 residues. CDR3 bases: TGTGCCAGCAGCCCGGACAGGGGCACTGAAGCTTTCTTT. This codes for CASSPDRGTEAFF.

The CDR3 DNA is TGTGCCTCACAGGGCGTAAATTCACCCCTCCACTTT. Its protein product is CASQGVNSPLHF. V gene TRBV3-1 (or the pseudogene TRBV3-2) combines with J gene TRBJ1-6, with D possibly being TRBD1 (6 bases). Germline CDR1 reads LGHDT; CDR2 reads YNNKEL (reference sequence). This CDR3 has 12 amino acids. Trimming cost V 11 bases and J 7 bases, with 12 bases left between them.

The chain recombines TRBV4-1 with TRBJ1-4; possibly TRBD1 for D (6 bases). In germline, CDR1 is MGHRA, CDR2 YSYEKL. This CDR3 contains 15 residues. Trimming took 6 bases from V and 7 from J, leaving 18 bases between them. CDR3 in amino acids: CASRQGRGSPEKLFF. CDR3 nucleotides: TGCGCCAGCAGACAGGGCCGAGGGAGTCCTGAAAAACTGTTTTTT.

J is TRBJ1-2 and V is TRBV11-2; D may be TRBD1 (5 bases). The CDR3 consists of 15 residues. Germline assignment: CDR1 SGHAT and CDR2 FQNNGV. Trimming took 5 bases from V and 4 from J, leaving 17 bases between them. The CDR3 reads CASSRTDLGAYGYTF. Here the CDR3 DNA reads TGTGCCAGCAGCCGGACGGACCTAGGGGCCTATGGCTACACCTTC.

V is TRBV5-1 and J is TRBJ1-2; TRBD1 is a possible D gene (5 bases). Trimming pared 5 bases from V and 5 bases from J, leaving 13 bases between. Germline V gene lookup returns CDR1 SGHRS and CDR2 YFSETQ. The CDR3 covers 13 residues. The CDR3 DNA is TGCGCCAGCAGGGAATTCGGGGGATATGGCTACACCTTC. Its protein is CASREFGGYGYTF.

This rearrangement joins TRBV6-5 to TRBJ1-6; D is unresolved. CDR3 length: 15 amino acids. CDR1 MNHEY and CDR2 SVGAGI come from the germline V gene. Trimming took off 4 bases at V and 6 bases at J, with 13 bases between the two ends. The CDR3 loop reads CASSSVRRSNSPLHF. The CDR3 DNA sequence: TGTGCCAGCAGTTCCGTGAGGAGAAGTAATTCACCCCTCCACTTT.

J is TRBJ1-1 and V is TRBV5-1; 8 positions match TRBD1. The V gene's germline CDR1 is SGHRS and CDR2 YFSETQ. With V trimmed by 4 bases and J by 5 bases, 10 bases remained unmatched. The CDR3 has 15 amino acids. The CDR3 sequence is CASSGGQGALTEAFF. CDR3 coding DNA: TGCGCCAGCAGCGGGGGCCAGGGGGCGCTGACTGAAGCTTTCTTT.

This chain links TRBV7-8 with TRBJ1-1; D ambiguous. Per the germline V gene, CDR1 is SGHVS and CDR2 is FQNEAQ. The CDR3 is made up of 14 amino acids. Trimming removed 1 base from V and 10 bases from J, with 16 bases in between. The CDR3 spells CASSLVRSGRGAFF. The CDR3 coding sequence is TGTGCCAGCAGCTTAGTAAGGTCCGGACGGGGAGCTTTCTTT.

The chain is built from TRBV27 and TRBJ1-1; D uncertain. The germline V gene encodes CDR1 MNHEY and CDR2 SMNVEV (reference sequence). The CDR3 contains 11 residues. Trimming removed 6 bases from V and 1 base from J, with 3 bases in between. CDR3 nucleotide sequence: TGTGCCAGCAGCAAGAACACTGAAGCTTTCTTT. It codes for CASSKNTEAFF.